The 23 T cell receptor beta chains reported below all come from one sample, sequenced in a study of spatial heterogeneity in lung cancer. TCRdb called the 5' RACE reads again in MiXCR, with one record for every CDR3 protein. Of roughly 48,000 distinct CDR3 sequences listed, approximately 5% are singletons. As to time point: sample taken at primary tumor resection. The starting material was PBMCs, obtained at surgery. These receptors were taken from a male donor with early-stage non-small cell lung cancer.

This clonotype was counted many times. The chain combines TRBV7-8 with TRBJ1-6, with 7 bases identical to TRBD1. Losses at the gene ends were 5 bases for V and 7 bases for J; bases not matched to a gene: 5. Germline CDR1 reads SGHVS; CDR2 reads FQNEAQ. This CDR3 comprises 14 residues. The CDR3 here is CASSRRDRNSPLHF. CDR3 nucleotides: TGTGCCAGCAGCCGCCGGGACAGAAATTCACCCCTCCACTTT.

This clonotype was detected ten times or more. CDR3 protein: CASSELAGSRGTQYF. The CDR3 DNA sequence: TGTGCCAGCAGTGAACTGGCAGGGAGCCGGGGCACGCAGTATTTT. The chain employs TRBV6-1 and TRBJ2-3, with D perhaps matching TRBD1 or TRBD2 (5 bases each). The CDR3 is 15 residues long. With 2 bases removed from V and 9 bases from J, the gap between germline ends came to 18 bases. CDR1 is MNHNS and CDR2 is SASEGT in the germline V gene.

This clonotype was counted many times. V is TRBV6-2 or TRBV6-3 and J is TRBJ2-5, with D unresolved. V lost 7 bases and J 4 bases, leaving 22 bases between the germline ends. CDR3 size: 16 residues. Germline CDR1 MNHEY, CDR2 SVGEGT. The CDR3: CASMARALELGETQYF. The CDR3 nucleotides are TGTGCCAGCATGGCCAGAGCCTTGGAGCTCGGAGAGACCCAGTACTTC.

This clonotype was recorded many times. The rearrangement joins TRBV28 to TRBJ2-2, with 12 bases fitting TRBD1. Trimming at V came to 4 bases and at J to 1 base, leaving 7 bases not matched to a gene. Germline loops: CDR1 MDHEN, CDR2 SYDVKM. The CDR3 sequence is 18 residues long. This chain's CDR3 is CASSSWDRGQRNTGELFF. The CDR3 DNA sequence: TGTGCCAGCAGTTCCTGGGACAGGGGGCAGAGGAACACCGGGGAGCTGTTTTTT.

The chain joins TRBV10-3 to TRBJ2-3; unclear D gene. This CDR3 has 13 residues. V gave up 3 bases and J gave up 0 bases, with 4 bases separating them. CDR1 is ENHRY and CDR2 is SYGVKD in the germline V gene. The CDR3 bases are TGTGCCATCAGTGACGGCAGCACAGATACGCAGTATTTT. Translating gives CAISDGSTDTQYF.

This clonotype was observed at least ten times. The chain links TRBV9 to TRBJ1-1; D might be TRBD1 (5 bases). V shed 4 bases and J shed 3 bases, with 10 bases lying between them. Per germline, CDR1 SGDLS and CDR2 YYNGEE. The CDR3 contains 13 residues. The CDR3 reads CASSMGLDTEAFF. The CDR3 region has the DNA TGTGCCAGCAGCATGGGACTTGACACTGAAGCTTTCTTT.

This clonotype occurred many times. The V gene is TRBV4-2, the J gene TRBJ1-6; 8 bases match TRBD1. CDR1 LGHNA and CDR2 YNFKEQ come from the germline V gene. Germline trimming cut 0 bases from V and 7 bases from J; bases unmatched to any gene: 14. This CDR3 is built from 19 residues. DNA of the CDR3: TGTGCCAGCAGCCAAGATACGGCACGGCGGACAGGGATCAATTCACCCCTCCACTTT. Translating it yields CASSQDTARRTGINSPLHF.

In its sample, this clonotype was seen many times. The J gene is TRBJ1-6, the V gene TRBV20-1; TRBD1 agrees at 7 bases. Germline V gene sequence: CDR1 DFQATT, CDR2 SNEGSKA (reference sequence). CDR3 length equals 14 residues. V was pared by 0 bases and J by 6 bases, with 2 bases of the junction left unmatched. The CDR3 DNA reads as TGCAGTGCTAGAGATGGGACAGTTAATTCACCCCTCCACTTT. Translating it yields CSARDGTVNSPLHF.

The chain joins TRBV12-3 or TRBV12-4 to TRBJ2-1; weak D call: TRBD2 (6 bases). The V end lost 6 bases, the J end lost 10 bases, and 10 bases lay between the germline ends. The CDR3 consists of 11 residues. In DNA, the CDR3 is TGTGCCAGCAGCTGGGACTTGGAGCAGTTCTTC. As protein: CASSWDLEQFF.

This clonotype was recorded a few times. The chain's CDR3 is CASSYSYGGELFF. The CDR3 coding sequence is TGTGCCAGCAGTTACTCGTACGGGGGGGAGCTGTTTTTT. The chain employs TRBV6-2 or TRBV6-3 and TRBJ2-2; D gene ambiguous. The germline V and J ends were trimmed by 0 bases and 8 bases, with 7 bases remaining between them. This CDR3 has 13 amino acids. Germline CDR1 is MNHEY and CDR2 is SVGEGT.

In its sample, this clonotype was seen many times. This chain joins TRBV20-1 and TRBJ2-3; no clear D. V lost 0 bases, J lost 0 bases, and 4 bases lay in between. Germline CDR1 DFQATT, CDR2 SNEGSKA (reference sequence). The CDR3 has 13 amino acids. CDR3 sequence: CSARDHSTDTQYF. CDR3 coding DNA: TGCAGTGCTAGAGATCATAGCACAGATACGCAGTATTTT.

In its sample, this clonotype was seen many times. This rearrangement joins TRBV19 to TRBJ1-1; weak D call: TRBD1 (5 bases). This CDR3 is 15 amino acids long. Deletions cut 3 bases from V and 0 bases from J, with 11 bases between. Germline CDR1 is LNHDA and CDR2 is SQIVND (reference sequence). Here the CDR3 DNA reads TGTGCCAGTAGTATTCGGGGCGCTCTGAACACTGAAGCTTTCTTT. This gives the protein CASSIRGALNTEAFF.

This clonotype showed up many times. The V call is TRBV25-1, the J call TRBJ2-5; tentative D call: TRBD2 (6 bases). This CDR3 contains 14 residues. With 5 bases removed from V and 4 bases from J, the gap between germline ends came to 14 bases. CDR1 is MGHDK and CDR2 is SYGVNS in the germline V gene. The CDR3 protein is CASSSAGLPETQYF. The CDR3 coding sequence is TGTGCCAGCAGTTCGGCGGGGCTACCAGAGACCCAGTACTTC.

This clonotype was seen at least ten times. This rearrangement joins TRBV2 to TRBJ2-1; 10 bases fit TRBD2. Germline values: CDR1 SNHLY, CDR2 FYNNEI. The V segment lost 6 bases and the J segment 8 bases; nucleotides outside the gene matches: 13. This CDR3 region has 16 residues. The CDR3 spells CASRPGAGGLFDEQFF. CDR3 nucleotides: TGTGCCAGCAGGCCAGGAGCGGGAGGGCTATTCGATGAGCAGTTCTTC.

The chain employs TRBV20-1 and TRBJ2-4, with D hard to call. CDR1 is DFQATT and CDR2 is SNEGSKA in the germline V gene (reference sequence). The CDR3 totals 14 residues. The V end was cut by 3 bases, the J end by 8 bases, with 17 bases between. CDR3 in amino acids: CSASGLASWDIQYF. CDR3 bases: TGCAGTGCTAGTGGCTTGGCCTCATGGGACATTCAGTACTTC.

This clonotype was seen repeatedly, ten times or more. The V and J genes are TRBV28 and TRBJ1-2; 7 positions agree with TRBD1. Per the germline V gene, CDR1 is MDHEN and CDR2 is SYDVKM. V shed 8 bases and J 5 bases; nucleotides not matched to a gene: 2. The CDR3 spans 11 residues. CDR3 bases: TGTGCCAGCGGGGACAGATATGGCTACACCTTC. It yields the protein CASGDRYGYTF.

There are many counts of this clonotype. The J gene is TRBJ2-7, the V gene TRBV6-5; 9 bases fit TRBD2. Germline values: CDR1 MNHEY, CDR2 SVGAGI. The CDR3 length is 14 residues. V dropped 7 bases and J dropped 4; count of bases not matched to a gene: 8. The CDR3 spells CASNSGGRVYEQYF. CDR3 bases: TGTGCCAGCAATTCAGGCGGGAGGGTTTACGAGCAGTACTTC.

At least ten counts were recorded for this clonotype. CDR3 nucleotide sequence: TGCAGCGTCTGGAGGCAGGACCACGACTATGGCTACACCTTC. Translated: CSVWRQDHDYGYTF. The genes are TRBV29-1 and TRBJ1-2, with D unresolved. Deletions cut 6 bases from V and 3 bases from J, with 17 bases between. The CDR3 runs 14 residues. Looked up from germline, CDR1 is SQVTM and CDR2 is ANQGSEA.

The chain employs TRBV5-6 and TRBJ2-7, with no clear D. This CDR3 has 12 residues. The V and J ends lost 1 base and 3 bases respectively, with 5 bases between them. Germline-derived CDR1 and CDR2 are SGHDT and YYEEEE. CDR3 DNA: TGTGCCAGCAGCTTGACCAGCTACGAGCAGTACTTC. This encodes CASSLTSYEQYF.

The rearrangement joins TRBV19 to TRBJ2-1; 7 bases are shared with TRBD2. The junction had 10 bases not matched to a gene; V was cut back by 2 bases and J by 6 bases. Germline CDR1 is LNHDA and CDR2 is SQIVND (reference sequence). The CDR3 consists of 16 residues. The CDR3 DNA is TGTGCCAGTAGTATATCGGGGGGTTCGGTGGGCAATGAGCAGTTCTTC. Encoded protein: CASSISGGSVGNEQFF.

At least ten counts were recorded for this clonotype. The rearrangement links TRBV7-2 to TRBJ2-5; 10 bases fit TRBD2. V lost 5 bases to trimming and J lost 4 bases; unmatched junction nucleotides: 7. Germline lookup yields CDR1 SGHTA and CDR2 FQGNSA. The CDR3 sequence is 15 residues long. CDR3: CASSALAGGGETQYF. CDR3 DNA: TGTGCCAGCAGCGCCTTAGCGGGAGGAGGAGAGACCCAGTACTTC.

Only a few counts were recorded for this clonotype. This chain joins TRBV2 and TRBJ2-7, with D hard to call. V was cut by 3 bases and J by 2 bases, with 5 bases left in between. In germline, CDR1 is SNHLY, CDR2 FYNNEI. The CDR3 length is 12 residues. In nucleotides, the CDR3 is TGTGCCAGCAGTGAGCAGCCCTACGAGCAGTACTTC. This sequence encodes CASSEQPYEQYF.

In this sample, this clonotype turned up many times. This chain links TRBV27 with TRBJ2-1; the match to TRBD1 covers 7 bases. The CDR3 is made up of 14 amino acids. V lost 5 bases and J lost 0; bases outside the gene matches: 1. Germline V gene data show CDR1 as MNHEY and CDR2 as SMNVEV (reference sequence). The CDR3, as DNA: TGTGCCAGCAGTAGGACAGGCTCCTACAATGAGCAGTTCTTC. It specifies CASSRTGSYNEQFF.